Presented here are 28 T cell receptor beta chains from one specimen sequenced in a study of T cells expressing NK-cell markers. TCRdb re-called the 5' RACE reads; every CDR3 protein appears as one record, without DNA. Here the sample table reports 400,000 to 500,000 distinct CDR3 sequences. Input material: blood T cells: a sorted CD56 or NKG2C T cell subset, CD4+ or CD8+ T cells, or bulk PBMC T cells (not recorded which). The receptor set was obtained from a woman between 18 and 69 years old in good health.

V gene TRBV20-1 combines with J gene TRBJ2-7; TCRdb selects TRBD2, and the lack of DNA leaves this call unchecked. Per the germline V gene, CDR1 is DFQATT and CDR2 is SNEGSKA (reference sequence). The CDR3 totals 14 residues. This CDR3 is CSAKSGLSSYEQYF.

The rearrangement joins TRBV15 to TRBJ2-5. The germline gives CDR1 LNHNV, CDR2 YYDKDF (reference sequence). This CDR3 is 13 amino acids long. The chain's CDR3 is CATSRVGSETQYF.

The J gene is TRBJ2-3, the V gene TRBV27; TCRdb returns TRBD2, unconfirmable since there is no DNA. Looked up from germline, CDR1 is MNHEY and CDR2 is SMNVEV (reference sequence). The CDR3 consists of 12 residues. The CDR3 sequence is CASRRVGDTQYF.

This chain joins TRBV7-9 and TRBJ1-1; TCRdb selects TRBD1, and the lack of DNA leaves this call unchecked. CDR1 SEHNR and CDR2 FQNEAQ come from the germline V gene (reference sequence). The CDR3 covers 12 residues. This chain's CDR3 is CASSLQGAEAFF.

This chain uses TRBV29-1 with TRBJ2-2; TCRdb's D call, TRBD1, is unchecked because there is no DNA. The CDR3 sequence is 14 residues long. CDR1 and CDR2 from the germline V gene are SQVTM and ANQGSEA. This CDR3 reads CSVGGDRIPGELFF.

V usage is TRBV6-2 or TRBV6-3 and J usage is TRBJ2-7; TCRdb proposes TRBD2, but this gene call is untestable without DNA. The CDR3 consists of 15 residues. Per the germline V gene, CDR1 is MNHEY and CDR2 is SVGEGT. CDR3 sequence: CASSYSTSGGFEQYF.

The chain carries TRBV29-1 and TRBJ2-1; TCRdb picks TRBD2, but there is no DNA to check that call. Germline CDR1 is SQVTM and CDR2 is ANQGSEA. This CDR3 has 13 residues. This chain's CDR3 is CSVPRLAGREQFF.

The chain employs TRBV11-2 and TRBJ2-5; TCRdb names TRBD2, which stays unverified in the absence of DNA. Germline CDR1 is SGHAT and CDR2 is FQNNGV. The CDR3 totals 14 residues. Here the CDR3 reads CASSSNRDSETQYF.

V is TRBV5-1 and J is TRBJ2-3; there is no DNA to check the TCRdb D call of TRBD2. Per the germline V gene, CDR1 is SGHRS and CDR2 is YFSETQ. The CDR3 is made up of 17 amino acids. The chain's CDR3 is CASSLGQILTGTDTQYF.

V is TRBV30 and J is TRBJ2-1; TCRdb lists TRBD1, though no DNA is available to test this call. The CDR3 length is 13 residues. CDR1 is GTSNPN and CDR2 is SVGIG in the germline V gene (reference sequence). The CDR3 sequence: CAWSASGTGGQFF.

The chain recombines TRBV7-2 with TRBJ1-2. Per germline, CDR1 SGHTA and CDR2 FQGNSA. The CDR3 totals 13 residues. The CDR3 region is CASSSALNYGYTF. The complete variable domain, with remaining parts taken from reference TRBV7-2 and TRBJ1-2, reads GAGVSQSPSNKVTEKGKDVELRCDPISGHTALYWYRQSLGQGLEFLIYFQGNSAPDKSGLPSDRFSAERTGGSVSTLTIQRTQQEDSAVYLCASSSALNYGYTFGSGTRLTVV.

The chain links TRBV27 to TRBJ2-7; the TCRdb call, TRBD1, lacks DNA for checking. Germline-derived CDR1 and CDR2 are MNHEY and SMNVEV (reference sequence). The CDR3 contains 15 residues. The CDR3 loop is CASSLSSGFLGEQYF.

The chain couples TRBV4-3 to TRBJ2-1; TCRdb indicates TRBD1, and absent DNA this call remains unverified. Germline-derived CDR1 and CDR2 are LGHNA and YSLEER. The CDR3 spans 18 residues. CDR3: CASSQVGVGFGSYNEQFF.

J is TRBJ2-3 and V is TRBV5-6; TCRdb returns TRBD1, unconfirmable since there is no DNA. The CDR3 contains 15 residues. Germline-derived CDR1 and CDR2 are SGHDT and YYEEEE. This CDR3 is CASSFGGTNTDTQYF.

V gene TRBV28 combines with J gene TRBJ1-2. Germline V gene lookup returns CDR1 MDHEN and CDR2 SYDVKM. The CDR3 covers 15 residues. This chain's CDR3 is CASIPPGRPGEGYTF.

V usage is TRBV7-2 and J usage is TRBJ2-3; TCRdb reports TRBD1, a call that lacks DNA to check it against. Germline V gene data show CDR1 as SGHTA and CDR2 as FQGNSA. There are 16 residues in the CDR3. CDR3 sequence reads: CASSPQSRTDTDTQYF. The full variable domain, its missing parts supplied by reference TRBV7-2 and TRBJ2-3, is GAGVSQSPSNKVTEKGKDVELRCDPISGHTALYWYRQSLGQGLEFLIYFQGNSAPDKSGLPSDRFSAERTGGSVSTLTIQRTQQEDSAVYLCASSPQSRTDTDTQYFGPGTRLTVL.

V usage is TRBV7-2 and J usage is TRBJ1-2; TCRdb gives TRBD1 as the D gene, but with no DNA this cannot be confirmed. The CDR3 covers 15 residues. The germline gives CDR1 SGHTA, CDR2 FQGNSA. The CDR3 sequence is CASSLAPTGNYGYTF.

The chain joins TRBV4-2 to TRBJ2-1. Germline CDR1 and CDR2: LGHNA and YNFKEQ. The CDR3 runs to 13 residues. The CDR3 reads CASSQDLLNEQFF.

The chain couples TRBV11-2 to TRBJ2-5; the D call from TCRdb, TRBD2, cannot be confirmed without DNA. The CDR3 is made up of 18 amino acids. Germline V gene sequence: CDR1 SGHAT, CDR2 FQNNGV. The CDR3 sequence is CASSLSRSSGRGVETQYF.

V is TRBV5-5 and J is TRBJ1-3; absent DNA, TCRdb's TRBD1 call cannot be checked. Germline values: CDR1 SGHKS, CDR2 YYEKEE (reference sequence). The CDR3 extends over 15 amino acids. CDR3 protein: CASSLDPSPGNTIYF.

V usage is TRBV20-1 and J usage is TRBJ1-4. The CDR3 loop spans 13 amino acids. Germline V CDR1 and CDR2: DFQATT, SNEGSKA (reference sequence). This chain's CDR3 is CSANGPSNEKLFF.

The V and J genes are TRBV20-1 and TRBJ1-4; TCRdb proposes TRBD1, but this gene call is untestable without DNA. Germline V gene data show CDR1 as DFQATT and CDR2 as SNEGSKA (reference sequence). The CDR3 totals 14 residues. The CDR3 sequence: CSATEGARKEKLFF.

The chain recombines TRBV7-8 with TRBJ2-7; TCRdb picks TRBD2, but there is no DNA to check that call. The V gene's germline CDR1 is SGHVS and CDR2 FQNEAQ. The CDR3 is made up of 16 amino acids. CDR3 protein: CASSLEAASGSYEQYF.

The chain has TRBV4-1 and TRBJ1-2. This CDR3 region has 15 residues. Per germline, CDR1 MGHRA and CDR2 YSYEKL. The CDR3 reads CASSQDGVALRGYTF.

This chain connects TRBV20-1 to TRBJ1-1. CDR1 is DFQATT and CDR2 is SNEGSKA in the germline V gene (reference sequence). The CDR3 has 12 amino acids. CDR3 region: CSARAGITEAFF.

The chain is built from TRBV5-1 and TRBJ2-1; with no DNA, the TCRdb D assignment of TRBD2 cannot be verified. This CDR3 is 19 amino acids long. Germline V gives CDR1 SGHRS, CDR2 YFSETQ. CDR3 region: CASSMYALAGGQRMDEQFF.

The chain couples TRBV20-1 to TRBJ2-4; the TRBD2 assignment by TCRdb is unverifiable without DNA. Germline CDR1 DFQATT, CDR2 SNEGSKA (reference sequence). This CDR3 contains 16 residues. CDR3 sequence reads: CSATTTYLAGENIQYF.

The chain couples TRBV20-1 to TRBJ2-7; TCRdb designates TRBD1, a call that cannot be tested without DNA. CDR3 length: 12 amino acids. Germline assignment: CDR1 DFQATT and CDR2 SNEGSKA (reference sequence). Here the CDR3 reads CSASGTGYEQYF.